This T cell receptor (beta chain) was identified in a study of cytomegalovirus exposure and HLA in healthy donors. Study-wide points: A likely sequencing artifact accounted for one observed cluster of highly shared sequence variants. An analysis that came later showed most CMV-associated TCR beta chains appearing HLA-restricted. According to the study, roughly 160 TCR beta chains were cytomegalovirus-associated.

Both 60 Vbeta primers and 13 Jbeta primers went into the PCR. Measured with immunoSEQ multiplex PCR; TCRdb has only the in-frame clones, and not every one. In the table there are fewer than 300,000 clones, 80% to 90% of which are singletons. In this sample, this clone turned up a few times. Its antigen is unidentified. Trimming pared 4 bases from V and 4 bases from J, leaving 22 bases between. CDR3 length: 17 amino acids. CDR1 is MDHEN, CDR2 SYDVKM, per germline. Sequenced material: PBMCs. This chain uses TRBV28 with TRBJ1-1; D might be TRBD1 (6 bases). This clonotype was sampled from a man between 40 and 49 years old in good health and CMV-seropositive. CDR3 protein: CASSSPRLGTGSTEAFF. The CDR3 DNA reads TGTGCCAGCAGTTCCCCAAGGTTGGGCACAGGGAGCACTGAAGCTTTCTTT.